This entry features one T cell receptor (beta chain) sequence. Its specificity is unknown. Trimming took 6 bases from V and 2 from J; bases not matched to a gene: 8. CDR1 is SGHVS, CDR2 FNYEAQ, per germline. The CDR3 is 15 amino acids. These data belong to a study of cytomegalovirus exposure and HLA in healthy donors. Findings and caveats of the study: Investigators reported 164 TCR beta chains as tied to cytomegalovirus. Among TCR sequences, most were rare, though some public TCRs appeared in many donors. There were a few CMV-associated chains whose specificity for CMV antigens was confirmed in vitro.

Data came from immunoSEQ multiplex PCR; TCRdb stores just in-frame clones and leaves some out. This sample has about 50,000 clones, with more than 90% found just once. This clonotype originated in a man aged 18 to 29 in good health and CMV-seronegative. Sequenced sample: PBMCs. The chain is built from TRBV7-6 and TRBJ2-3; 7 positions match TRBD1. Here the CDR3 DNA reads TGTGCCAGCAGTCTAGATGACAGGGCCACAGATACGCAGTATTTT. Protein: CASSLDDRATDTQYF.